This entry lists 28 T cell receptor beta chains sequenced from one sample in a study of CDR3 diversity in severe acne. TCRdb passed the PCR reads through MiXCR, listing each CDR3 protein once. The profile covers approximately 77,000 distinct CDR3 sequences, with about 53% appearing a single time and 11% taken by the ten largest. The specimen sequenced was blood. These receptors came from a male donor with severe acne vulgaris.

By frequency in the sample, this clonotype is medium-sized. The V and J genes are TRBV5-1 and TRBJ2-1; D perhaps matches TRBD1 (6 bases). Germline V gene lookup returns CDR1 SGHRS and CDR2 YFSETQ. V gave up 0 bases and J gave up 9 bases, with 13 bases separating them. The CDR3 runs to 14 residues. CDR3 in amino acids: CASSLGVQGGEQFF. The CDR3 coding sequence is TGCGCCAGCAGCTTGGGAGTACAAGGGGGTGAGCAGTTCTTC.

As to this clonotype: A read error may be the cause here, since a much bigger clone is one base away. This chain links TRBV20-1 with TRBJ2-3; D may be TRBD2 (7 bases). This CDR3 has 14 residues. V lost 5 bases and J lost 4, with 16 bases in between. The germline V gene has CDR1 DFQATT and CDR2 SNEGSKA (reference sequence). Written as DNA, the CDR3 is TGCAGTGCTGAAGGGGGGGGGCCTCCAGATACGCAGTATTTT. It codes for CSAEGGGPPDTQYF.

The rearrangement links TRBV9 to TRBJ2-3; possibly TRBD1 for D (6 bases). The V gene's germline CDR1 is SGDLS and CDR2 YYNGEE. This CDR3 has 12 residues. Deletions cut 0 bases from V and 11 bases from J, with 10 bases between. CDR3 sequence reads: CASSVGPGEQYF. In DNA form, the CDR3 reads TGTGCCAGCAGCGTAGGCCCAGGGGAGCAGTATTTT.

In its sample, this clonotype was seen many times. The gene calls are TRBV20-1 and TRBJ1-3; D possibly corresponds to TRBD1 (5 bases). Germline lookup yields CDR1 DFQATT and CDR2 SNEGSKA (reference sequence). Trimming left V 5 bases short and J 1 base short, with 9 bases between. The CDR3 is made up of 13 amino acids. The chain's CDR3 is CSAPQGSGNTIYF. Written as DNA, the CDR3 is TGCAGTGCTCCCCAGGGATCTGGAAACACCATATATTTT.

The chain is built from TRBV9 and TRBJ1-5, with D hard to call. The CDR3 has 15 residues. V was trimmed by 4 bases and J by 2 bases, leaving 13 bases between them. In germline, CDR1 is SGDLS, CDR2 YYNGEE. The CDR3 is CASSLGRTGNQPQHF. In DNA, the CDR3 is TGTGCCAGCAGCTTAGGCAGGACTGGCAATCAGCCCCAGCATTTT.

About this clonotype: This is likely a read error, given that the CDR3 carries no conserved phenylalanine or tryptophan at its end. The DNA is omitted, as the CDR3 cannot be located on it reliably, and the CDR3 follows TCRdb's listing. V is TRBV7-9 and J is TRBJ2-7; the table names TRBD2, a call not compared with the DNA. The V gene's germline CDR1 is SEHNR and CDR2 FQNEAQ (reference sequence). The CDR3 is 12 amino acids long, termini counted. The CDR3 is CASSYPAGGPDG.

V gene TRBV20-1 combines with J gene TRBJ2-5; D possibly corresponds to TRBD2 (5 bases). V was clipped by 3 bases and J by 0 bases, with 8 bases between them. There are 13 residues in the CDR3. Germline V CDR1 and CDR2: DFQATT, SNEGSKA (reference sequence). The CDR3 DNA follows: TGCAGTGCTAGTCGTAGCGACCAAGAGACCCAGTACTTC. It translates to CSASRSDQETQYF.

This clonotype has a count of ten or more. V and J are TRBV20-1 and TRBJ2-1; TRBD1 or TRBD2 may be the D gene (5 bases each). The CDR3 is 14 residues long. Germline V gene sequence: CDR1 DFQATT, CDR2 SNEGSKA (reference sequence). Between the trimmed V and J ends, which lost 7 bases and 5 bases, there was a span of 18 bases. CDR3 sequence (DNA): TGCAGTGTTACTGTGTATGGGACCGACAATGAGCAGTTCTTC. It encodes CSVTVYGTDNEQFF.

The chain is built from TRBV15 and TRBJ1-2; maybe TRBD1 (6 bases). CDR3 length: 17 amino acids. Germline V lookup: CDR1 LNHNV, CDR2 YYDKDF (reference sequence). Deletions cut 0 bases from V and 4 bases from J, with 18 bases between. CDR3 bases: TGTGCCACCAGCAGAGATCATGCGTCGCCAGGGGCCTATGGCTACACCTTC. Translation gives CATSRDHASPGAYGYTF.

Notes on this clonotype: The missing conserved phenylalanine or tryptophan at the end of this CDR3 makes a read error likely. The chain combines TRBV20-1 with TRBJ2-3; 8 nucleotides match TRBD2. This CDR3 has 18 residues. Per germline, CDR1 DFQATT and CDR2 SNEGSKA (reference sequence). V was pared by 1 base and J by 1 base, with 13 bases of the junction left unmatched. CDR3 in DNA: TGCAGTGCTAGAGCCCTACTAGCGGCAGTCTCGGGCACAGATACGCAGTATCTT. This sequence encodes CSARALLAAVSGTDTQYL.

The J gene is TRBJ1-1, the V gene TRBV7-8; D is uncertain. Between the trimmed V and J ends, which lost 5 bases and 0 bases, there was a span of 13 bases. Looked up from germline, CDR1 is SGHVS and CDR2 is FQNEAQ. The CDR3 contains 15 residues. The DNA for the CDR3 is TGTGCCAGCAGCCGGGGAAACCCAATGAACACTGAAGCTTTCTTT. This translates into CASSRGNPMNTEAFF. Drawing the rest from reference TRBV7-8 and TRBJ1-1, the complete variable domain is GAGVSQSPRYKVAKRGQDVALRCDPISGHVSLFWYQQALGQGPEFLTYFQNEAQLDKSGLPSDRFFAERPEGSVSTLKIQRTQQEDSAVYLCASSRGNPMNTEAFFGQGTRLTVV.

CDR3 DNA: TGTGCCAGCAGCGTAAAGGACAGACCCTCTGGAAACACCATATATTTT. Translated: CASSVKDRPSGNTIYF. The V and J genes are TRBV9 and TRBJ1-3, with D tentatively TRBD1 (6 bases). Germline V lookup: CDR1 SGDLS, CDR2 YYNGEE. The germline V and J ends were trimmed by 1 base and 0 bases, with 11 bases remaining between them. CDR3 size: 16 residues.

CDR3 sequence reads: CASSLWNTEAFF. The CDR3 nucleotides read TGTGCCAGCAGCTTATGGAACACTGAAGCTTTCTTT. The chain employs TRBV11-2 and TRBJ1-1; no firm D call. The CDR3 runs to 12 residues. Trimming shortened V by 2 bases and J by 1 base, and 2 bases separated the two germline ends. Germline V gives CDR1 SGHAT, CDR2 FQNNGV. Drawing the rest from reference TRBV11-2 and TRBJ1-1, the complete variable domain is EAGVAQSPRYKIIEKRQSVAFWCNPISGHATLYWYQQILGQGPKLLIQFQNNGVVDDSQLPKDRFSAERLKGVDSTLKIQPAKLEDSAVYLCASSLWNTEAFFGQGTRLTVV.

The chain uses TRBV7-9 and TRBJ2-5; D not certain. Trimming took off 5 bases at V and 2 bases at J, with 6 bases between the two ends. CDR3 length equals 12 residues. CDR1 and CDR2 from the germline V gene are SEHNR and FQNEAQ (reference sequence). The chain's CDR3 is CASSRDQETQYF. The CDR3 DNA reads TGTGCCAGCAGCCGAGATCAAGAGACCCAGTACTTC.

The chain joins TRBV28 to TRBJ2-1, with 8 bases aligning to TRBD2. Germline V CDR1 and CDR2: MDHEN, SYDVKM. V lost 6 bases to trimming and J lost 8 bases; unmatched junction nucleotides: 12. The CDR3 has 15 amino acids. The chain's CDR3 is CASSPGGADGDEQFF. DNA of the CDR3: TGTGCCAGCAGCCCGGGAGGGGCGGACGGGGATGAGCAGTTCTTC.

This chain joins TRBV7-9 and TRBJ2-3, with TRBD2 identical over 14 bases. The V gene's germline CDR1 is SEHNR and CDR2 FQNEAQ (reference sequence). The ends lost 5 bases at V and 11 bases at J; junction bases unmatched: 12. The CDR3 is made up of 16 amino acids. The CDR3 is CASSPPTSGRVYEQYF. CDR3 DNA sequence: TGTGCCAGCAGCCCGCCGACTAGCGGGAGGGTCTATGAGCAGTATTTT. Together with reference TRBV7-9 and TRBJ2-3, the CDR3 gives the full variable domain: DTGVSQNPRHKITKRGQNVTFRCDPISEHNRLYWYRQTLGQGPEFLTYFQNEAQLEKSRLLSDRFSAERPKGSFSTLEIQRTEQGDSAMYLCASSPPTSGRVYEQYFGPGTRLTVL.

On this clonotype: This could be a read error, since a much larger clone is one nucleotide away. The chain has TRBV7-2 and TRBJ2-7; 9 nucleotides match TRBD1. The germline CDR1 and CDR2 sequences are SGHTA and FQGNSA. The CDR3 contains 14 residues. CDR3 bases: TGTGCCAGCAGTCCGGGACAGGGTTGGTACGAGCAGCACTTC. Translating gives CASSPGQGWYEQHF.

Remarks on this clonotype: This clone may be a read error of a much larger clone one base away. This sequence joins TRBV19 and TRBJ2-3, with D possibly TRBD1 on 7 matching bases. The CDR3 covers 14 residues. Trimming removed 6 bases from V and 1 base from J, with 11 bases in between. CDR1 is LNHDA and CDR2 is SQIVND in the germline V gene (reference sequence). CDR3 bases: TGTGCCAGTAGCTCAGGGGGGCGCACAGATACGCAGTATTTT. This translates into CASSSGGRTDTQYF.

The table lists this clonotype with a few counts. This chain connects TRBV24-1 to TRBJ2-5, with D tentatively TRBD1 (6 bases). CDR1 and CDR2 (germline): KGHDR, SFDVKD. Trimming took off 9 bases at V and 5 bases at J, with 12 bases between the two ends. This CDR3 has 12 residues. CDR3 residues: CATGGTGETQYF. As DNA, the CDR3 is TGTGCCACCGGTGGAACAGGGGAGACCCAGTACTTC.

The V call is TRBV9, the J call TRBJ2-2, with 8 bases lining up with TRBD1. The CDR3 contains 17 residues. V lost 4 bases and J lost 7; bases outside the gene matches: 15. CDR1 is SGDLS and CDR2 is YYNGEE in the germline V gene. The CDR3 spells CASSLRDRGRMGGELFF. DNA of the CDR3: TGTGCCAGCAGCCTTCGAGACAGGGGTCGGATGGGCGGGGAGCTGTTTTTT. The full variable domain, its missing parts supplied by reference TRBV9 and TRBJ2-2, is DSGVTQTPKHLITATGQRVTLRCSPRSGDLSVYWYQQSLDQGLQFLIQYYNGEERAKGNILERFSAQQFPDLHSELNLSSLELGDSALYFCASSLRDRGRMGGELFFGEGSRLTVL.

This clonotype was observed a single time. Since the CDR3 does not end with the conserved phenylalanine or tryptophan, this likely comes from a read error. V is TRBV6-5 and J is TRBJ2-7; TRBD1 might be the D (6 bases). CDR1 and CDR2 from the germline V gene are MNHEY and SVGAGI. This CDR3 is built from 12 residues. V lost 9 bases, J lost 6 bases, and 15 bases lay in between. CDR3 DNA sequence: TGTGCCAGTCCGGGGCAGGGGCGCGAGCAGTACCTC. It encodes CASPGQGREQYL.

Ten or more counts support this clonotype. This chain connects TRBV6-4 to TRBJ2-2; TRBD2 aligns across 8 bases. The CDR3 covers 14 residues. Germline CDR1 and CDR2: MRHNA and SNTAGT. V trimming: 11 bases; J trimming: 4 bases; junction bases outside the gene matches: 9. The CDR3 sequence: CACAPAGGTGELFF. CDR3 coding DNA: TGTGCCTGCGCACCCGCGGGAGGCACCGGGGAGCTGTTTTTT.

As regards this clonotype: A much larger clone is a single base away; this may be a read error. The CDR3 does not end in the conserved phenylalanine or tryptophan, so this is likely a read error. The CDR3 loop is CASSLRVARSSETQYL. For the CDR3, the DNA is TGTGCCAGCAGCCTCCGGGTAGCGAGGTCATCAGAGACCCAGTACCTC. The V gene is TRBV14, the J gene TRBJ2-5, with a possible D match to TRBD2 (5 bases). Per germline, CDR1 SGHDN and CDR2 FVKESK. CDR3 size: 16 residues. V gave up 4 bases and J gave up 4 bases, with 19 bases separating them.

The chain carries TRBV15 and TRBJ2-1; D possibly corresponds to TRBD2 (6 bases). In germline, CDR1 is LNHNV, CDR2 YYDKDF (reference sequence). The CDR3 runs 15 residues. The V gene lost 3 bases and the J gene lost 5 bases, with 14 bases spanning the gap. The CDR3 nucleotides are TGTGCCACCAGCAGCTTTACGGGAGTAGACAATGAGCAGTTCTTC. Its protein product is CATSSFTGVDNEQFF.

At least ten counts were recorded for this clonotype. The rearrangement uses TRBV5-1 and TRBJ2-3; perhaps TRBD2 as D (5 bases). Germline V CDR1 and CDR2: SGHRS, YFSETQ. The CDR3 consists of 13 residues. Deletions cut 0 bases from V and 7 bases from J, with 9 bases between. CDR3: CASSLEPGNTQYF. For the CDR3, the DNA is TGCGCCAGCAGCTTGGAACCGGGGAATACGCAGTATTTT. The variable domain in full, completed from reference TRBV5-1 and TRBJ2-3, reads KAGVTQTPRYLIKTRGQQVTLSCSPISGHRSVSWYQQTPGQGLQFLFEYFSETQRNKGNFPGRFSGRQFSNSRSEMNVSTLELGDSALYLCASSLEPGNTQYFGPGTRLTVL.

This chain links TRBV12-3 or TRBV12-4 with TRBJ2-1; TRBD2 matches 7 bases. V was clipped by 6 bases and J by 4 bases; unmatched bases: 9. The CDR3 is 15 amino acids. CDR3: CASRPSRRGYNEQFF. CDR3 DNA sequence: TGTGCCAGCAGGCCCTCACGGCGGGGGTACAATGAGCAGTTCTTC.

The chain combines TRBV2 with TRBJ2-7, with TRBD2 identical over 14 bases. Germline V gives CDR1 SNHLY, CDR2 FYNNEI. The CDR3 extends over 15 amino acids. Unmatched junction bases numbered 6, after V lost 6 bases and J lost 5 bases. For the CDR3, the DNA is TGTGCCAGCAGGATGGGACTAGCGGGAGACAACGAGCAGTACTTC. Amino acids: CASRMGLAGDNEQYF.

J is TRBJ2-5 and V is TRBV29-1; 11 bases line up with TRBD1. Germline V CDR1 and CDR2: SQVTM, ANQGSEA. The CDR3 spans 15 residues. With V trimmed by 5 bases and J by 1 base, 6 bases remained unmatched. The CDR3 is CSVYGTGGTQETQYF. The CDR3 DNA reads as TGCAGCGTTTACGGGACAGGGGGGACCCAAGAGACCCAGTACTTC.